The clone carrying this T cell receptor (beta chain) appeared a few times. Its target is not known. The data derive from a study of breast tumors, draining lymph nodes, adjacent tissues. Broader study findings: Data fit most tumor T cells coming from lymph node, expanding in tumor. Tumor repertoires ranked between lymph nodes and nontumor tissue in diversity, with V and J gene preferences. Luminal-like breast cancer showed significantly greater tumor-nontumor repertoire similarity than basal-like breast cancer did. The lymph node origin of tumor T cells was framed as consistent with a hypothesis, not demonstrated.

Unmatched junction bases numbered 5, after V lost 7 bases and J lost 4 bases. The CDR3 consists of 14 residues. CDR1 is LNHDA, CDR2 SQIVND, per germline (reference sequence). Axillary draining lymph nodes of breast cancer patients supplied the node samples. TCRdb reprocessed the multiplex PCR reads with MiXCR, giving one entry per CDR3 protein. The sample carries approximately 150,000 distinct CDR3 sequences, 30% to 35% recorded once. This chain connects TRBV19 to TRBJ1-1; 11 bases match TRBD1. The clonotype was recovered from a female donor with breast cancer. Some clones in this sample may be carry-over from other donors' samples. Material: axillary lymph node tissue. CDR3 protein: CASTRDRGTTEAFF. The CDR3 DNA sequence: TGTGCCAGTACCAGGGACAGGGGGACCACTGAAGCTTTCTTT.